This T cell receptor (beta chain) was sequenced in a study of shared clonotypes between healthy human individuals. The length of the CDR3 is 15 residues. The germline gives CDR1 SQVTM, CDR2 ANQGSEA. The V and J ends lost 2 bases and 4 bases respectively, with 17 bases between them. CD45RO-negative CD8 cells positively selected for CCR7 made up the naive population, which excluded terminally differentiated effector memory CD45RA+ cells. Repertoires were generated with immunoSEQ multiplex PCR, while TCRdb's copy carries only in-frame clones and drops some. The table lists 2 million to 2.5 million clones, around 93% of them singletons.

This chain joins TRBV29-1 and TRBJ1-2, with D perhaps matching TRBD1 (5 bases). Sequenced input: naive CD8+ T cells from PBMCs. The receptor was isolated from a man younger than 30 in good health. Some clones in this sample may be carry-over from other donors' samples. The CDR3 loop is CSVELGGVEIYGYTF. The CDR3 DNA sequence: TGCAGCGTTGAACTAGGAGGGGTGGAAATCTATGGCTACACCTTC. Drawing the rest from reference TRBV29-1 and TRBJ1-2, the complete variable domain is SAVISQKPSRDICQRGTSLTIQCQVDSQVTMMFWYRQQPGQSLTLIATANQGSEATYESGFVIDKFPISRPNLTFSTLTVSNMSPEDSSIYLCSVELGGVEIYGYTFGSGTRLTVV.